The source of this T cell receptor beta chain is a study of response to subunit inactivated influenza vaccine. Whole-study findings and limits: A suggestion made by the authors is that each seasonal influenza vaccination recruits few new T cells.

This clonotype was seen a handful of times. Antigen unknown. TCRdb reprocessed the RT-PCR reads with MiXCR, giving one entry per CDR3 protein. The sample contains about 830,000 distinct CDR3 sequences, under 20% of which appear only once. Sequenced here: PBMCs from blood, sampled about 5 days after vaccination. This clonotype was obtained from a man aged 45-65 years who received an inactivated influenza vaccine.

The CDR3 sequence is CASSLRTEDEQYF. The CDR3 bases are TGTGCCAGCAGCTTGAGGACGGAGGACGAGCAGTACTTC. The chain joins TRBV7-8 to TRBJ2-7; TRBD2 is a possible D gene (5 bases). The germline V gene encodes CDR1 SGHVS and CDR2 FQNEAQ. The CDR3 consists of 13 residues. The ends were cut back, 3 bases at V and 5 bases at J, with 11 bases in the middle.